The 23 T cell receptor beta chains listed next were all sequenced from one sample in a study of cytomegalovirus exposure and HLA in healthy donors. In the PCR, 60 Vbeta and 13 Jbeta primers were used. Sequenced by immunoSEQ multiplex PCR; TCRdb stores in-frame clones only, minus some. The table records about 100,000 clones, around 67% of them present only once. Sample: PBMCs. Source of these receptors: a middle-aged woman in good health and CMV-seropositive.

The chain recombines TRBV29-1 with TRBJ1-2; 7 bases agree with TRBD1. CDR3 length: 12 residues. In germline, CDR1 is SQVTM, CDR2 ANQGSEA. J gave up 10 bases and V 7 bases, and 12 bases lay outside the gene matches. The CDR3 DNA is TGCAGCGGATCACAGGGGACCCTTGTCTACACCTTC. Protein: CSGSQGTLVYTF.

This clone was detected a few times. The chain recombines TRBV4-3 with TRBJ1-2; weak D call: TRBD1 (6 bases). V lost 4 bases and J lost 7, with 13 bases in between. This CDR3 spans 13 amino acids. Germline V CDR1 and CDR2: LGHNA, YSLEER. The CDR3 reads CASSPRGEGGYTF. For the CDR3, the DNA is TGCGCCAGCAGCCCCAGGGGAGAGGGTGGCTACACCTTC.

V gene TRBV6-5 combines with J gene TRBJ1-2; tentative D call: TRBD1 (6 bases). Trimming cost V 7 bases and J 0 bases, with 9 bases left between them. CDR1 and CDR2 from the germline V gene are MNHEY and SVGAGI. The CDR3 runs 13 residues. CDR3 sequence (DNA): TGTGCCAGCATGGACAGATCTAACTATGGCTACACCTTC. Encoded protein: CASMDRSNYGYTF.

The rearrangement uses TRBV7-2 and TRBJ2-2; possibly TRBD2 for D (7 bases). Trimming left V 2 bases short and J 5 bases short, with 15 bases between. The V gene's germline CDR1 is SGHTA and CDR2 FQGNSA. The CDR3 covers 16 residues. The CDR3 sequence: CASSLLGGPETGELFF. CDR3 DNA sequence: TGTGCCAGCAGCTTACTCGGGGGGCCGGAAACCGGGGAGCTGTTTTTT.

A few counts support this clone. This CDR3 is CASSLVGASNQPQHF. CDR3 nucleotides: TGCGCCAGCAGCTTGGTAGGGGCGAGCAATCAGCCCCAGCATTTT. The J gene is TRBJ1-5, the V gene TRBV5-1, with D possibly matching TRBD1 (5 bases). This CDR3 comprises 15 residues. With 0 bases removed from V and 1 base from J, the gap between germline ends came to 8 bases. The germline CDR1 and CDR2 sequences are SGHRS and YFSETQ.

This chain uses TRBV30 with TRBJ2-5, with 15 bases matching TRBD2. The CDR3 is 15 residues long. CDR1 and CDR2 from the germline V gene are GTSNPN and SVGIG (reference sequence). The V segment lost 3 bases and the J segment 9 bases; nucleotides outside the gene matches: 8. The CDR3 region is CAWRGLAGGSGAQYF. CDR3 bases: TGTGCCTGGAGAGGACTAGCGGGGGGGTCCGGGGCCCAGTACTTC.

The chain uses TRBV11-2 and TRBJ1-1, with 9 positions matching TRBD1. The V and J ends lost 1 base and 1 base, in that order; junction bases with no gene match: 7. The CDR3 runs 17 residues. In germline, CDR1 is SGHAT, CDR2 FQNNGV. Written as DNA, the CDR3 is TGTGCCAGCAGCTTAGCGTATTACAGGGGGCCGAACACTGAAGCTTTCTTT. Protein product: CASSLAYYRGPNTEAFF.

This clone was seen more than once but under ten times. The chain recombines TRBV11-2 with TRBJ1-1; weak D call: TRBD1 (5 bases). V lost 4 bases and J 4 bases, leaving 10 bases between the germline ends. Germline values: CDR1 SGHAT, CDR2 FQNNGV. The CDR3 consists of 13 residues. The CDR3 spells CASSSSDITEAFF. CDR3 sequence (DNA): TGTGCCAGCAGCTCGTCGGACATCACTGAAGCTTTCTTT. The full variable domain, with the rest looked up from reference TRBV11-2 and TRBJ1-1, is EAGVAQSPRYKIIEKRQSVAFWCNPISGHATLYWYQQILGQGPKLLIQFQNNGVVDDSQLPKDRFSAERLKGVDSTLKIQPAKLEDSAVYLCASSSSDITEAFFGQGTRLTVV.

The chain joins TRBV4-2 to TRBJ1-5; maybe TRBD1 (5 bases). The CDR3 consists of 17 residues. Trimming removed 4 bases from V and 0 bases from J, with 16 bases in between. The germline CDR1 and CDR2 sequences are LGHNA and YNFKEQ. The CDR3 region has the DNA TGTGCCAGCAGCCCCCGGGGCAGGGACTATAGCAATCAGCCCCAGCATTTT. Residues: CASSPRGRDYSNQPQHF.

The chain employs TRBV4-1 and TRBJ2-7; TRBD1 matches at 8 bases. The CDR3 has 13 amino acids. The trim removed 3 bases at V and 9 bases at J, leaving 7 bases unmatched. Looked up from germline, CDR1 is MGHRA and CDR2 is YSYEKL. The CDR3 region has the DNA TGCGCCAGCAGCCAGGATACAGGGGGTCGGCAGTACTTC. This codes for CASSQDTGGRQYF.

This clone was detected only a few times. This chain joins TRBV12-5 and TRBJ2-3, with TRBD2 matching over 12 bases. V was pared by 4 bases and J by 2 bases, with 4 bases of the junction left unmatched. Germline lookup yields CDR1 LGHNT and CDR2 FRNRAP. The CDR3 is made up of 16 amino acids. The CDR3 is CASGSGLAGFTDTQYF. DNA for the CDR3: TGTGCTAGTGGTTCCGGACTAGCGGGGTTCACAGATACGCAGTATTTT. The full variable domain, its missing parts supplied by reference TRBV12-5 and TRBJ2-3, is DARVTQTPRHKVTEMGQEVTMRCQPILGHNTVFWYRQTMMQGLELLAYFRNRAPLDDSGMPKDRFSAEMPDATLATLKIQPSEPRDSAVYFCASGSGLAGFTDTQYFGPGTRLTVL.

The CDR3 loop is CASSEAARTDTQYF. In DNA, the CDR3 is TGCGCCAGCAGCGAGGCGGCTCGCACAGATACGCAGTATTTT. The chain carries TRBV5-1 and TRBJ2-3; no reliable D call. The CDR3 loop spans 14 amino acids. Germline V gene lookup returns CDR1 SGHRS and CDR2 YFSETQ. V dropped 4 bases and J dropped 1 base, with 10 bases sitting between them.

The CDR3 nucleotides are TGCGCCAGCGACCAGGGCGGTCACACCGGGGAGCTGTTTTTT. It encodes CASDQGGHTGELFF. The chain employs TRBV10-1 and TRBJ2-2, with D possibly being TRBD1 (5 bases). The germline V gene encodes CDR1 WNHNN and CDR2 SYGVQD (reference sequence). This CDR3 has 14 amino acids. V was clipped by 8 bases and J by 3 bases, with 13 bases between them.

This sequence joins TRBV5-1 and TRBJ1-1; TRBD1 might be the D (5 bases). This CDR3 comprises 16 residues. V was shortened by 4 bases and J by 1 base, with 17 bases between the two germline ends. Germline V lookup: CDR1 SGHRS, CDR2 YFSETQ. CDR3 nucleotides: TGCGCCAGCAGCCTATTGGTGGGGCAGGGGAACACTGAAGCTTTCTTT. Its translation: CASSLLVGQGNTEAFF.

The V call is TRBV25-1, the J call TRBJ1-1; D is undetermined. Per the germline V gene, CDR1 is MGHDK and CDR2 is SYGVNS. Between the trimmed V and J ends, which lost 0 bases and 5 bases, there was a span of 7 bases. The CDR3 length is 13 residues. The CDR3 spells CASSEYWETEAFF. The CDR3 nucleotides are TGTGCCAGCAGTGAATATTGGGAGACTGAAGCTTTCTTT.

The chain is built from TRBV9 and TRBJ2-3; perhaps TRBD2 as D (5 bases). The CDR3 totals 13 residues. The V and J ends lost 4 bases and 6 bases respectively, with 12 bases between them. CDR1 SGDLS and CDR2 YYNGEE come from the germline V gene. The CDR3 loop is CASSPSRGDTQYF. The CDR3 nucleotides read TGTGCCAGCAGCCCTAGCAGAGGGGATACGCAGTATTTT.

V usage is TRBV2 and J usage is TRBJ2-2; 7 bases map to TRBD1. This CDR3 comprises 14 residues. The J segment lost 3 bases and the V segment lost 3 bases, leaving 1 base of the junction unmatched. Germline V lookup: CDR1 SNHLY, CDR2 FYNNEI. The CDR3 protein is CASSDTGDTGELFF. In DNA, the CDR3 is TGTGCCAGCAGTGACACAGGGGACACCGGGGAGCTGTTTTTT.

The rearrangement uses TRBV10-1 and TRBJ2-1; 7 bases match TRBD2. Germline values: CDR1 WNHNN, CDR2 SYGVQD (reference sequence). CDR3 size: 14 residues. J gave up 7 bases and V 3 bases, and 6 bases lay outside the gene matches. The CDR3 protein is CASSDRDYLNEQFF. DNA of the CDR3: TGCGCCAGCAGTGACCGGGACTACTTAAATGAGCAGTTCTTC.

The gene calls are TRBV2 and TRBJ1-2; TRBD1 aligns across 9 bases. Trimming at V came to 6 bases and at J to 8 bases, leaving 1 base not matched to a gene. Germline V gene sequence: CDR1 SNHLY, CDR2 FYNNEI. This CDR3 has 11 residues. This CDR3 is CASRDRGGYTF. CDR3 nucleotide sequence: TGTGCCAGCAGGGACAGGGGCGGCTACACCTTC.

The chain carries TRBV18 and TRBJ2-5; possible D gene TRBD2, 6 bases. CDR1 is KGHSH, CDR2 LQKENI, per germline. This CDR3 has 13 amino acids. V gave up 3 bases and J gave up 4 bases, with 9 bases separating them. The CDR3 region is CASSPIGRETQYF. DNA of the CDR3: TGTGCCAGCTCACCGATCGGGAGAGAGACCCAGTACTTC.

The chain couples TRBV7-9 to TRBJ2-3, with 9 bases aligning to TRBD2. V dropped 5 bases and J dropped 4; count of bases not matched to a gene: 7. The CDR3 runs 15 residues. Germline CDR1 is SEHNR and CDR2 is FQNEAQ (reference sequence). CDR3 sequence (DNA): TGTGCCAGCAGCCTTGGACTAGCGAGCCCAGATACGCAGTATTTT. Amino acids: CASSLGLASPDTQYF.

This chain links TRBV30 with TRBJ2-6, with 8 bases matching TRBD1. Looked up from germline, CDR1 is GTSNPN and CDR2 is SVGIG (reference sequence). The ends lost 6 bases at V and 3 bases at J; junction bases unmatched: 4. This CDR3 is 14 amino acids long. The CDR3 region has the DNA TGTGCCTGTCAGGGGGCAGGTGGGGCCAACGTCCTGACTTTC. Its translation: CACQGAGGANVLTF.

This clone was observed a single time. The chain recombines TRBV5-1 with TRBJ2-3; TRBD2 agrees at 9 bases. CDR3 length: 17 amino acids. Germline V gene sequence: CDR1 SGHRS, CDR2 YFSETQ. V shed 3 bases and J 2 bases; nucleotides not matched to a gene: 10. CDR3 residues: CASSWGAAGGPTDTQYF. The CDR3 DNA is TGCGCCAGCAGCTGGGGAGCTGCGGGGGGGCCCACAGATACGCAGTATTTT.